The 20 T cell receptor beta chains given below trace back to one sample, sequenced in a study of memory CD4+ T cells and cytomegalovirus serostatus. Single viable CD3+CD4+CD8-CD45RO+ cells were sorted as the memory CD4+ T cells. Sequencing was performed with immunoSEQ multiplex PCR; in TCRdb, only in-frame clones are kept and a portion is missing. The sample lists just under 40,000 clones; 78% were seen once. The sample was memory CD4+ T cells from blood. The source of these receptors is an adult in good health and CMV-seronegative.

In nucleotides, the CDR3 is TGCGCCAGCAGCCCAGACACCCTGAACACTGAAGCTTTCTTT. As protein: CASSPDTLNTEAFF. The V call is TRBV5-1, the J call TRBJ1-1, with unresolved D. Trimming pared 4 bases from V and 0 bases from J, leaving 10 bases between. The CDR3 contains 14 residues. Germline CDR1 is SGHRS and CDR2 is YFSETQ.

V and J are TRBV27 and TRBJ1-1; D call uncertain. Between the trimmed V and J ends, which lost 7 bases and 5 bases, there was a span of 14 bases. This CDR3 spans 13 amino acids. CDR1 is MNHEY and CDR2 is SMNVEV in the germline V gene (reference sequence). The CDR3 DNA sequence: TGTGCCAGCACTTGGACTCAAGGTACTGAAGCTTTCTTT. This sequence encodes CASTWTQGTEAFF.

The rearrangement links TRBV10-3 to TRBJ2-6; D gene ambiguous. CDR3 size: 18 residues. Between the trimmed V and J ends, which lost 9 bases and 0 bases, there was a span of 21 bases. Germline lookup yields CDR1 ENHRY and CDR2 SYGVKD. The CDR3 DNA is TGTGCCATAGCATGGGCAGCTTCCTCCAGCTCTGGGGCCAACGTCCTGACTTTC. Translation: CAIAWAASSSSGANVLTF.

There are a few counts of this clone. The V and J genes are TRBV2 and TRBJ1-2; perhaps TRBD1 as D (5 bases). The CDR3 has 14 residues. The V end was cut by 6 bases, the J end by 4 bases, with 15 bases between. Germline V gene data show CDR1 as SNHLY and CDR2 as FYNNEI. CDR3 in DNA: TGTGCCAGCAGGGGGGGAGGGCAGGGCTATGGCTACACCTTC. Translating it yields CASRGGGQGYGYTF.

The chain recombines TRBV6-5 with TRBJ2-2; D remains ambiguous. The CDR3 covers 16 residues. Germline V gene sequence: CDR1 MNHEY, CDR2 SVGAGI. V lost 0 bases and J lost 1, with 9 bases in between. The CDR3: CASSYSNTGNTGELFF. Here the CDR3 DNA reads TGTGCCAGCAGTTACTCGAATACTGGGAACACCGGGGAGCTGTTTTTT.

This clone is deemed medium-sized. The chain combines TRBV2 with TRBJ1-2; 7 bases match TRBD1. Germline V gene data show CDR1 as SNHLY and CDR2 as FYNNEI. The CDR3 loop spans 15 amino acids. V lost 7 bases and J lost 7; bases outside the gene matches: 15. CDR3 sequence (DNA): TGTGCCAGCAAGGAAACAGGGGCCCCTTTAAGTGGCTACACCTTC. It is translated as CASKETGAPLSGYTF.

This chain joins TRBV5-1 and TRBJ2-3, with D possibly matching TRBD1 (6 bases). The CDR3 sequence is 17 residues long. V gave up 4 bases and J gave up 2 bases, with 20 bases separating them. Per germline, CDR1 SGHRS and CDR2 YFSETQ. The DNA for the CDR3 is TGCGCCAGCAGCCCCCCTGACAGGTCGGCGTTCACAGATACGCAGTATTTT. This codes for CASSPPDRSAFTDTQYF.

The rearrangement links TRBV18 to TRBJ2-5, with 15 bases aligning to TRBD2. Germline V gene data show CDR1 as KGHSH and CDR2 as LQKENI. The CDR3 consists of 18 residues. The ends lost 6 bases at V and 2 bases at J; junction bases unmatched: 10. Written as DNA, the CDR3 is TGTGCCAGCTCTCCAGGACTAGCGGGGGGGCCGTTACAAGAGACCCAGTACTTC. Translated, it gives CASSPGLAGGPLQETQYF.

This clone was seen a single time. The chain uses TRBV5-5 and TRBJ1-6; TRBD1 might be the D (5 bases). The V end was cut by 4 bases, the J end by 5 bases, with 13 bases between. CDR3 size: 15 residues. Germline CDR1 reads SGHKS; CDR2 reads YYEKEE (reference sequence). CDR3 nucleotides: TGTGCCAGCAGCACCTGGACGACAGATAATTCACCCCTCCACTTT. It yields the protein CASSTWTTDNSPLHF.

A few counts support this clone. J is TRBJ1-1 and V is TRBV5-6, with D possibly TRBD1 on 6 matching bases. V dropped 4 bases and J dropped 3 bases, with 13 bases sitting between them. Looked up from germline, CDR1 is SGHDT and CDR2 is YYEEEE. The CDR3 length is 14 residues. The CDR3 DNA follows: TGTGCCAGCAGCCTTGGACAGCCGTACACTGAAGCTTTCTTT. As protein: CASSLGQPYTEAFF. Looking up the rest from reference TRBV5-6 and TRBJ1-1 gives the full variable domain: DAGVTQSPTHLIKTRGQQVTLRCSPKSGHDTVSWYQQALGQGPQFIFQYYEEEERQRGNFPDRFSGHQFPNYSSELNVNALLLGDSALYLCASSLGQPYTEAFFGQGTRLTVV.

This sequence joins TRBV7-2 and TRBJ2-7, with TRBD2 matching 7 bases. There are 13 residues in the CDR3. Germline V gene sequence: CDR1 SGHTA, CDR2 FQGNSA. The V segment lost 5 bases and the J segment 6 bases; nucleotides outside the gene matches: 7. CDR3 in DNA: TGTGCCAGCAGCGTGGACGGGAGGTCCGAGCAGTACTTC. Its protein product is CASSVDGRSEQYF.

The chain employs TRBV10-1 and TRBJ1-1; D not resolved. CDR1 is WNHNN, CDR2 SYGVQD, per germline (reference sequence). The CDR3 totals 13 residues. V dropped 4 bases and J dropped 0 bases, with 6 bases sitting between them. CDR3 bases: TGCGCCAGCAGTGCAGAAATGAACACTGAAGCTTTCTTT. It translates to CASSAEMNTEAFF.

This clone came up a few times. CDR3 in DNA: TGTGCCTGGAGTAACCACGGGACAGGGGTTTCAGAAGCTTTCTTT. Its translation: CAWSNHGTGVSEAFF. The chain has TRBV30 and TRBJ1-1; 10 nucleotides match TRBD1. V lost 2 bases, J lost 8 bases, and 11 bases stayed unmatched. The CDR3 contains 15 residues. Germline lookup yields CDR1 GTSNPN and CDR2 SVGIG (reference sequence). The variable domain in full, completed from reference TRBV30 and TRBJ1-1, reads SQTIHQWPATLVQPVGSPLSLECTVEGTSNPNLYWYRQAAGRGLQLLFYSVGIGQISSEVPQNLSASRPQDRQFILSSKKLLLSDSGFYLCAWSNHGTGVSEAFFGQGTRLTVV.

The CDR3 coding sequence is TGTGCCAGTAGTACCCGTCCCGGGACAGGGTACGAGCAGTACTTC. It yields the protein CASSTRPGTGYEQYF. V usage is TRBV19 and J usage is TRBJ2-7; TRBD1 aligns across 9 bases. J gave up 4 bases and V 4 bases, and 8 bases lay outside the gene matches. The CDR3 loop spans 15 amino acids. In germline, CDR1 is LNHDA, CDR2 SQIVND (reference sequence).

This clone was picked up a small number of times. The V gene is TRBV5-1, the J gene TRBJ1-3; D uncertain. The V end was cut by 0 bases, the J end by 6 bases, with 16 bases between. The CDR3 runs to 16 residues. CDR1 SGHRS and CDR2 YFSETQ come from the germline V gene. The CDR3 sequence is CASSLGGERVQNTIYF. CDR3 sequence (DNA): TGCGCCAGCAGCTTGGGCGGTGAAAGAGTCCAAAACACCATATATTTT.

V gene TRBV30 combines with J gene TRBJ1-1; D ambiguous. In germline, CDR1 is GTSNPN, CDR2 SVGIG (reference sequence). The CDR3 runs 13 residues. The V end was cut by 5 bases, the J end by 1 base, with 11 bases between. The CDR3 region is CAWDPSRNTEAFF. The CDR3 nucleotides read TGTGCCTGGGACCCGTCAAGGAACACTGAAGCTTTCTTT.

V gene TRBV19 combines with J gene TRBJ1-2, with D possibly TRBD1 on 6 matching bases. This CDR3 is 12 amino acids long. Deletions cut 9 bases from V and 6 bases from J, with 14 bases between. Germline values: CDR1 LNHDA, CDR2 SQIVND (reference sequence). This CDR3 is CASRRQADGYTF. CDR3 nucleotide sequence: TGTGCCAGCCGCCGACAGGCGGATGGCTACACCTTC.

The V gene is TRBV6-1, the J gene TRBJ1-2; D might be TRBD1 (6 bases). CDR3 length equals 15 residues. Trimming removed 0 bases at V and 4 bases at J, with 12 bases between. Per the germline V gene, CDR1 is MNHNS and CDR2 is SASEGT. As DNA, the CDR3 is TGTGCCAGCAGTGAAGCGCAGGGAGGGGGCTATGGCTACACCTTC. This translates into CASSEAQGGGYGYTF.

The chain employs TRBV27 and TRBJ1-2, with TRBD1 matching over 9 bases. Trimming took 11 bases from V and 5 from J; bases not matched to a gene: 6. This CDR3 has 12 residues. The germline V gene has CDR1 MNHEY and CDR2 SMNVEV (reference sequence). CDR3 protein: CAAGQGGYGYTF. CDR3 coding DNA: TGTGCCGCGGGACAGGGAGGATATGGCTACACCTTC.

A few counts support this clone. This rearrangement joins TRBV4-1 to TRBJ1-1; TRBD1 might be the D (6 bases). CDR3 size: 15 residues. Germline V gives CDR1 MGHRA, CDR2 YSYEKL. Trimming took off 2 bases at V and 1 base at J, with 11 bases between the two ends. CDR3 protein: CASSQPTRGNTEAFF. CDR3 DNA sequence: TGCGCCAGCAGCCAACCCACCAGGGGGAACACTGAAGCTTTCTTT.